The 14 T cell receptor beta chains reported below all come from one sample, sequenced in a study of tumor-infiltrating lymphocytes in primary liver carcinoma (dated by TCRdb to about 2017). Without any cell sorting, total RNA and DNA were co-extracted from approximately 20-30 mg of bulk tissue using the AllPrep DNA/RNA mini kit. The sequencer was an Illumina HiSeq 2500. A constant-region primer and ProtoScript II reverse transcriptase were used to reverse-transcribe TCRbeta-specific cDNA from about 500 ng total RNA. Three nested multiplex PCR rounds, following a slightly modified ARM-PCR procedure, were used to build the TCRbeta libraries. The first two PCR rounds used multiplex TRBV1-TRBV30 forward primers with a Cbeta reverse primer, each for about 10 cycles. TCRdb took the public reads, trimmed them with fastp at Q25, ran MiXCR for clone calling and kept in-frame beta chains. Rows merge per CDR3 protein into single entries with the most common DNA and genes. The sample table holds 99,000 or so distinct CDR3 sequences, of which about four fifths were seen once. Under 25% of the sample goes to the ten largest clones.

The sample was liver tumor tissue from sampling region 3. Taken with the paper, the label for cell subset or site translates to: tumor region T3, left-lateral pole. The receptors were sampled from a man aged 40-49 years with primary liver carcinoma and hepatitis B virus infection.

DNA for the CDR3: TGTGCCAGCAGCTTCATGGCGGGAGGCTACACCTTC. Encoded protein: CASSFMAGGYTF. This chain links TRBV7-8 with TRBJ1-2; D is uncertain. There are 12 residues in the CDR3. Trimming stripped 3 bases from V and 8 bases from J, with 10 bases between. Germline loops: CDR1 SGHVS, CDR2 FQNEAQ. Full variable domain (remainder filled in from reference TRBV7-8 and TRBJ1-2): GAGVSQSPRYKVAKRGQDVALRCDPISGHVSLFWYQQALGQGPEFLTYFQNEAQLDKSGLPSDRFFAERPEGSVSTLKIQRTQQEDSAVYLCASSFMAGGYTFGSGTRLTVV.

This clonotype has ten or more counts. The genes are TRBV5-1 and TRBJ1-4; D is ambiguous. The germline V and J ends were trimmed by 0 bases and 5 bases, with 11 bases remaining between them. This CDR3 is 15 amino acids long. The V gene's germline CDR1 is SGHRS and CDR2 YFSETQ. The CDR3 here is CASSLDGRPNEKLFF. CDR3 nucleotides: TGCGCCAGCAGCTTGGATGGCCGACCGAATGAAAAACTGTTTTTT.

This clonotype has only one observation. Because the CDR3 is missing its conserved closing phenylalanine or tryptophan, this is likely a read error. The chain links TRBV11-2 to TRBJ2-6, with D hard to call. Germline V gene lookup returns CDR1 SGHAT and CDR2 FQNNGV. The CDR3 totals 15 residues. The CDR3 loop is CATQQPRSEANVLTL. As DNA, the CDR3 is TGTGCCACCCAGCAGCCGCGCTCTGAGGCCAACGTCCTGACTCTC.

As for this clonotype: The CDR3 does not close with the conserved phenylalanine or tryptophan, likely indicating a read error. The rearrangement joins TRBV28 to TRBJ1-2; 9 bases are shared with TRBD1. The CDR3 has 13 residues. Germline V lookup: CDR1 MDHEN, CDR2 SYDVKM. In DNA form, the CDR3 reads TGTACCAGCAGTACACAGGGGGCCTATGACTACACCTCC. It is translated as CTSSTQGAYDYTS.

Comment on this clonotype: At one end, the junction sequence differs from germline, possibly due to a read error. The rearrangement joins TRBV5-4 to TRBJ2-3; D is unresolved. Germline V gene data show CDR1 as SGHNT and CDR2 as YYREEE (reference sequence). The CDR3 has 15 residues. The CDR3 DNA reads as TGTGCCAGCACCTCCTTCGCAGCTTCCACAGATACGCTGTATTTT. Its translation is CASTSFAASTDTLYF.

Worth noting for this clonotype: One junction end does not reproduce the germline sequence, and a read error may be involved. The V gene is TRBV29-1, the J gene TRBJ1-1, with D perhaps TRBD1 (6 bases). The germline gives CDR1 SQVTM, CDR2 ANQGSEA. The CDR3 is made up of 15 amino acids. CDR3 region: CSVAGGWGMNTEASF. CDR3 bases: TGTAGCGTTGCCGGGGGCTGGGGCATGAACACTGAAGCTTCCTTT. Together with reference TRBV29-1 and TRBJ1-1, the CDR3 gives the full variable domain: SAVISQKPSRDICQRGTSLTIQCQVDSQVTMMFWYRQQPGQSLTLIATANQGSEATYESGFVIDKFPISRPNLTFSTLTVSNMSPEDSSIYLCSVAGGWGMNTEASFGQGTRLTVV.

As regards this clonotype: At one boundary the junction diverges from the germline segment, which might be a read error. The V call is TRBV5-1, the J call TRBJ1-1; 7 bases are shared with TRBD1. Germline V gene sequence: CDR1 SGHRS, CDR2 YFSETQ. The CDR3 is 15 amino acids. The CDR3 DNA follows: TGCGCCAGCAGCATGGAGAGGGGGCGGAACACTGAAGCTATCTTT. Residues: CASSMERGRNTEAIF.

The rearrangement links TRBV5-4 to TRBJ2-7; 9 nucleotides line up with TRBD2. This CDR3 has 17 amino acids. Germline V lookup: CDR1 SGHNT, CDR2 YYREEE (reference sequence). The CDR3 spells CSGSGGPVAENTYEQYF. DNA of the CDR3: TGTTCCGGCAGCGGGGGGCCGGTAGCGGAAAACACCTACGAGCAGTACTTC.

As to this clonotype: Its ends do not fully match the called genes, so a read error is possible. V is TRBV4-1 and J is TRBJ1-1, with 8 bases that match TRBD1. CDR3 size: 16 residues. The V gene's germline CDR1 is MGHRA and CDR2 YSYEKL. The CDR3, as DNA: TGCGTCAGCAGCCTCGTGACAGGGGCCCTGAACACTGAAGCTTTCTTT. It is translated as CVSSLVTGALNTEAFF.

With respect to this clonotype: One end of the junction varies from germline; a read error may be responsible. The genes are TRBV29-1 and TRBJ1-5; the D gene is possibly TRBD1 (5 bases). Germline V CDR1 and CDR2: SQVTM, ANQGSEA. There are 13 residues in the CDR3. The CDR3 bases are TGCAGTGTTGTCAGACAGATCAATCAGCCCCAGCACTTT. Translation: CSVVRQINQPQHF.

This chain's CDR3 is CAWSPLGLAGRYEQYF. In nucleotides, the CDR3 is TGTGCCTGGAGTCCTCTAGGACTAGCGGGAAGATACGAGCAGTACTTC. The chain recombines TRBV30 with TRBJ2-7, with TRBD2 matching 12 bases. This CDR3 has 16 amino acids. V lost 2 bases, J lost 4 bases, and 9 bases stayed unmatched. From germline, CDR1 is GTSNPN and CDR2 SVGIG (reference sequence).

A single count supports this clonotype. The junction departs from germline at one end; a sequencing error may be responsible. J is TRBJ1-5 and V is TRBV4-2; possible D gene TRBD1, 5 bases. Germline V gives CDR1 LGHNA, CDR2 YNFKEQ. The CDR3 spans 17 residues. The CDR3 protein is CVSSQEVAGLSNQPQHF. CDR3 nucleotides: TGTGTCAGCAGCCAAGAAGTGGCAGGGCTAAGCAATCAGCCCCAGCATTTT.

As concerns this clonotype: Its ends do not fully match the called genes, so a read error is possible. For the CDR3, the DNA is TGCAGTGCTAGTCGGGCTAGCGGGAACACCTGGGAACTGTTTTTT. This encodes CSASRASGNTWELFF. The chain recombines TRBV20-1 with TRBJ2-2, with 9 bases fitting TRBD2. Germline CDR1 DFQATT, CDR2 SNEGSKA (reference sequence). CDR3 length equals 15 residues.

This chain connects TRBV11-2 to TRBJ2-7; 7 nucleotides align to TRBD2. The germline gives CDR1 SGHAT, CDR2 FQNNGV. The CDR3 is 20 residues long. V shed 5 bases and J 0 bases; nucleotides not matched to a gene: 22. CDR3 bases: TGTGCCAGCAGCATGAGGGAGGGGAGGACTATCAGGCTCAGCTCCTACGAGCAGTACTTC. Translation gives CASSMREGRTIRLSSYEQYF.